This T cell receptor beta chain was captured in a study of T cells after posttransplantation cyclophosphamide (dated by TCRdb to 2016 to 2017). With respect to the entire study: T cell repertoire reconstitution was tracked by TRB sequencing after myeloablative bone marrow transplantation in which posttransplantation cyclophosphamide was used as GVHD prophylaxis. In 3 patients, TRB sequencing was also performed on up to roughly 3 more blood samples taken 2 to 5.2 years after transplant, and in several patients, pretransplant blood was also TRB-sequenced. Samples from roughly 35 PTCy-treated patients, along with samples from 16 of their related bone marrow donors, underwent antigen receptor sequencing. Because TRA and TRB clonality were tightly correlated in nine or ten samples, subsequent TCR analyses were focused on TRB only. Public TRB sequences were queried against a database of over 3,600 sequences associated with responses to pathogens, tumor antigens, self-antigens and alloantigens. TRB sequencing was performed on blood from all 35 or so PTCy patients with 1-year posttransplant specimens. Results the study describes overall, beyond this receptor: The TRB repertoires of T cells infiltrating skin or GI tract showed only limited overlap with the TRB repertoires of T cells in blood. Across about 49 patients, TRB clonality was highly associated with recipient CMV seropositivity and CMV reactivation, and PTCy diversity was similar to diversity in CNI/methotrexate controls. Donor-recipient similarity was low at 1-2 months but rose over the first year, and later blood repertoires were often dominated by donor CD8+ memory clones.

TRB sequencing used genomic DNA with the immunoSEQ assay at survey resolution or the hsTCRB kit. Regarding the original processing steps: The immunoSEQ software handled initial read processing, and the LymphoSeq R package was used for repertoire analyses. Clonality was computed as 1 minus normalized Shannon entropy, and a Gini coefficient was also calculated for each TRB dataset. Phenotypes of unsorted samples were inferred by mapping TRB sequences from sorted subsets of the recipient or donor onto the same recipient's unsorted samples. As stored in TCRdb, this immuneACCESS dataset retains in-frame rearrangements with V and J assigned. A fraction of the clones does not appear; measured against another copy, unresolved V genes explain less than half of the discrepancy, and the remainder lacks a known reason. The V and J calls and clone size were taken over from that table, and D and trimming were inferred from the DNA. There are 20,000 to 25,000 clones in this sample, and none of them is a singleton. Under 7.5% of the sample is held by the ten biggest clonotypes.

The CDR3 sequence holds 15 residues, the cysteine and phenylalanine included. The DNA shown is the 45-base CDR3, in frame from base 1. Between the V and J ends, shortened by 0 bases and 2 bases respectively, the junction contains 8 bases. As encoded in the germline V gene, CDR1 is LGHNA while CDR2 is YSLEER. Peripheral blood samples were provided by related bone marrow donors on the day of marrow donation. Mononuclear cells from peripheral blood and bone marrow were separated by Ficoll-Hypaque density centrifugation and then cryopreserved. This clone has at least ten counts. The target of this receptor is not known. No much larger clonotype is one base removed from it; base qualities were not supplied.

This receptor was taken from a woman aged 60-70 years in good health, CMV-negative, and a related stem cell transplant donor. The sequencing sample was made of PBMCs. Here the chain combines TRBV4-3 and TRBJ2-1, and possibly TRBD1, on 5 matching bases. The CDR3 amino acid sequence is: CASSQEQVAYNEQFF. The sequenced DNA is TGCGCCAGCAGCCAAGAACAGGTTGCCTACAATGAGCAGTTCTTC.